The clone carrying this TCR beta chain was counted only a few times. Its antigen is unknown. This record comes from a study of T-cell reconstitution after alpha-beta-depleted transplantation in children. General observations from the study: Several hundred expanded graft clones reportedly supplied alpha-beta T cells about two months after transplant.

V was shortened by 3 bases and J by 4 bases, with 6 bases between the two germline ends. The germline CDR1 and CDR2 sequences are LGHDT and YNNKEL (reference sequence). The CDR3 extends over 13 amino acids. TCRbeta library construction was performed incorporating unique molecular identifiers. From the PCR reads, TCRdb called clonotypes with MiXCR, one entry per CDR3 protein. The sample gives 440,000 or so distinct CDR3 sequences, approximately 42% of which show up once; under 30% is in the top ten. The rearrangement joins TRBV3-1 to TRBJ2-2; D unresolved. The sequence came from a girl aged 2 to 10 with aplastic anemia, due to receive a stem cell transplant. The material was PBMCs, obtained before TCRalphabeta/CD19-depleted stem cell transplant. CDR3 in DNA: TGTGCCAGCAGCCAGTCCACCACCGGGGAGCTGTTTTTT. Residues: CASSQSTTGELFF.